A selection of T cell receptor beta chains follows, all from one sample in a study of neurological immune-mediated disorders. TCRdb re-analysed the 5' RACE reads in MiXCR, keeping a single row per CDR3 protein. The sample has 66,000 or so distinct CDR3 sequences, less than 5.5% seen once. Material: PBMCs. These TCRs come from a man aged 30-40 years with multiple sclerosis. CDR3s include the opening cysteine and the closing phenylalanine or tryptophan. The D gene is left open where the match is weak. Size is omitted from some rows. Given values are once, few, many or a class for expanded clones.

j_call clone_size d_call v_call cdr3_nt cdr3_aa
TRBJ1-6 many . TRBV7-8 TGTGCCAGCAGCCCCTTTGGGATTACTAATTCACCCCTCCACTTT CASSPFGITNSPLHF
TRBJ2-1 few . TRBV5-1 TGCGCCAGCAGCTTGGAACGGTACAATGAGCAGTTCTTC CASSLERYNEQFF
TRBJ1-1 many . TRBV5-1 TGCGCCAGCAGCTTGGACCGCCAGGCCGGAATGAACACTGAAGCTTTCTTT CASSLDRQAGMNTEAFF
TRBJ2-5 . . TRBV20-1 TGCAGTGGGAGGAGGAGGGCTGATCAAGAGACCCAGTACTTC CSGRRRADQETQYF
TRBJ2-1 many . TRBV5-5 TGTGCCGCGAACAATGAGCAGTTCTTC CAANNEQFF
TRBJ1-1 many . TRBV5-1 TGCGCCAGCAGCGGTGGGGTAAAAGGTGATTACACTGAAGCTTTCTTT CASSGGVKGDYTEAFF
TRBJ1-2 few . TRBV5-1 TGCGCCAGCAGCCTCGCAGTGGGAAAGGGCTACACCTTC CASSLAVGKGYTF
TRBJ1-6 many . TRBV12-3/TRBV12-4 TGTGCCAGCGGGTCTACAGGGCAATATAATTCACCCCTCCACTTT CASGSTGQYNSPLHF
TRBJ1-1 many TRBD1 TRBV6-5 TGTGCCAGCACCGATGTCACAGGGGACACTGAAGCTTTCTTT CASTDVTGDTEAFF
TRBJ2-3 few TRBD2 TRBV7-9 TGTGCCAGCAGGCTCAGCACGCGGGGGGATACGCAGTATTTT CASRLSTRGDTQYF
TRBJ1-2 many . TRBV20-1 TGCAGTGCTCCAGGGACGGATTATGGCTACACCTTC CSAPGTDYGYTF
TRBJ1-5 many TRBD1 TRBV6-5 TGTGCCAGCAGGGGACAGTATAGCAATCAGCCCCAGCATTTT CASRGQYSNQPQHF
TRBJ2-1 many TRBD1 TRBV28 TGTGCCAGCAGTCTGGACAGGGGTGGCGATGAGCAGTTCTTC CASSLDRGGDEQFF
TRBJ1-2 . TRBD1 TRBV6-2/TRBV6-3 TGTGCCAGCAGTCCCGACACCGCAGGGGGTTATGGCTACACCTTC CASSPDTAGGYGYTF
TRBJ1-6 many . TRBV5-1 TGCGCCAGCAGCTTGGATTCTCCCCGACCGCAGTCACCCCTCCACTTT CASSLDSPRPQSPLHF
TRBJ1-1 many TRBD1 TRBV5-1 TGCGCCAGCAGCTCTACAGGGGCGGCGGGCACTGAAGCTTTCTTT CASSSTGAAGTEAFF
TRBJ1-6 . TRBD1 TRBV2 TGTGCCAGCAGCCGGGACAGGTGGAATTCACCCCTCCACTTT CASSRDRWNSPLHF
TRBJ1-2 many TRBD1 TRBV15 TGTGCCACCAGGGAGGGGGCCCGGAATGGCTACACCTTC CATREGARNGYTF
TRBJ2-2 . TRBD1 TRBV5-1 TGCGCCAGCAGCTGGCAAAGGACAGGGGGCACCGGGGAGCTGTTTTTT CASSWQRTGGTGELFF
TRBJ1-4 many . TRBV3-1 TGTGCCAGCAGCCAAGACGCCAGGGAGGGTGAAAAACTGTTTTTT CASSQDAREGEKLFF
TRBJ1-1 few . TRBV27 TGTGCCAGCAGGCAGGGGCGGAACACTGAAGCTTTCTTT CASRQGRNTEAFF
TRBJ1-1 many . TRBV10-3 TGTGCCATCAGCCCACAGGGCGGCACTGAAGCTTTCTTT CAISPQGGTEAFF
TRBJ2-3 few TRBD2 TRBV4-1 TGCGCCAGCAGCCAAGAAACTAGCGGGGGTCCCGGGTTTGCAGATACGCAGTATTTT CASSQETSGGPGFADTQYF
TRBJ2-1 . TRBD2 TRBV5-1 TGCGCCAGCAGCCCAGGGTTAGCGGGGGCCTACAATGAGCAGTTCTTC CASSPGLAGAYNEQFF
TRBJ1-5 once TRBD1 TRBV20-1 TGCAGTGCTAGGGTGTACGACGGGACAGAAGATCAGCCCCAGCATTTT CSARVYDGTEDQPQHF
TRBJ1-2 many TRBD1 TRBV9 TGTGCCAGCAGCGTAGGTGGTTTGGGACAGGGAAGATATGGCTACACCTTC CASSVGGLGQGRYGYTF
TRBJ1-5 many TRBD1 TRBV4-1 TGCGCCAGCAGCCAAGTGGGCAGGGGGAAGGGCCAGCCCCAGCATTTT CASSQVGRGKGQPQHF
TRBJ1-6 many TRBD1 TRBV20-1 TGCAGTGCTAGATCCACAGGGGCAGGAAGCTCCTATAATTCACCCCTCCACTTT CSARSTGAGSSYNSPLHF
TRBJ1-2 many . TRBV7-6 TGTGCCAGCAGTGGGGGGGCCCATGGCTACACCTTC CASSGGAHGYTF